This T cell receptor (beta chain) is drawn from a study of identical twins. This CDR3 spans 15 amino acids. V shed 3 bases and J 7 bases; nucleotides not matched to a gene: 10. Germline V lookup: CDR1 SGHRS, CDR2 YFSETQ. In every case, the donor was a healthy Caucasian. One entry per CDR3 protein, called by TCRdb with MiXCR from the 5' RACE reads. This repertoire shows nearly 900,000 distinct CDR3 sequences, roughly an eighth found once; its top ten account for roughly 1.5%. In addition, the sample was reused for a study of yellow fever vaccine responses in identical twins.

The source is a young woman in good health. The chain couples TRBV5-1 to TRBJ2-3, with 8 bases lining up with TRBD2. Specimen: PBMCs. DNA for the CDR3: TGCGCCAGCAGCTCGTCGGGGGGGGCCCTGAATACGCAGTATTTT. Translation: CASSSSGGALNTQYF.